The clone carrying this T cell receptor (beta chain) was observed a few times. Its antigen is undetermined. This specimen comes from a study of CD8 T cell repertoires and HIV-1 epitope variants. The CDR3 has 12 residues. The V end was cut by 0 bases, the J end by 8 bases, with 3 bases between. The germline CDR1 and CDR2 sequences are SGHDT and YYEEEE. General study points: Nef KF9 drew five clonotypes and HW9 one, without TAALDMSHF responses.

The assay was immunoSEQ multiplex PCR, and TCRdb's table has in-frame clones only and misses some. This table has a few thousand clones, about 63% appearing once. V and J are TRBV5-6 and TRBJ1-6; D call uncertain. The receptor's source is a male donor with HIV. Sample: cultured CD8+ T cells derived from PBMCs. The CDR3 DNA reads TGTGCCAGCAGCTTGGACGATTCACCCCTCCACTTT. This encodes CASSLDDSPLHF.